A selection of T cell receptor beta chains follows, all from one sample in a study of T cells in Graves' hyperthyroidism and ophthalmopathy. TCRdb passed the multiplex PCR reads through MiXCR, listing each CDR3 protein once. The data show roughly 580,000 distinct CDR3 sequences, just over 45% seen once. The source material was peripheral blood or thyroid tissue (not recorded which). These receptors came from a woman under 30 with Graves' hyperthyroidism. The CDR3 runs from the conserved cysteine through the conserved F or W. Each record gives: D gene, clone size, V gene, J gene, CDR3 DNA, CDR3 protein. The D gene is left open where the match is weak. Size is omitted from some rows. Given values are once, few, many or a class for expanded clones.

D: -; size: -; V: TRBV7-8; J: TRBJ1-1; DNA: TGTGCCAGCAGCCCAGAACAGGGAAGCGCTTTCTTT; CDR3: CASSPEQGSAFF
D: -; size: -; V: TRBV7-9; J: TRBJ2-7; DNA: TGTGCCAACAGCTTATCGAAGCGGACATACTCCTACGAGCAGTACTTC; CDR3: CANSLSKRTYSYEQYF
D: -; size: many; V: TRBV20-1; J: TRBJ2-7; DNA: TGCAGTGCTAGACAGGGGTACGAGCAGTACTTC; CDR3: CSARQGYEQYF
D: -; size: -; V: TRBV2; J: TRBJ2-5; DNA: TGTGCCAGCTCACAGCAGGTTAGGGTTTCGGAAGAGACCCAGTACTTC; CDR3: CASSQQVRVSEETQYF
D: TRBD1; size: -; V: TRBV15; J: TRBJ1-5; DNA: TGTGCCACCAGCAGCCCTGGACAGGGGAATCAGCCCCAGCATTTT; CDR3: CATSSPGQGNQPQHF
D: -; size: many; V: TRBV10-3; J: TRBJ1-1; DNA: TGTGCCAGCAGTGAATTGGGTGGGGACACTGAAGCTTTCTTT; CDR3: CASSELGGDTEAFF
D: -; size: -; V: TRBV6-5; J: TRBJ1-5; DNA: TGTGCCAGCAGTTGGGGAGGGGTCCAGCCCCAGCATTTT; CDR3: CASSWGGVQPQHF
D: -; size: -; V: TRBV6-5; J: TRBJ1-4; DNA: TGTGCCAGCAGTTACTTGGGGCCTGAAAAACTGTTTTTT; CDR3: CASSYLGPEKLFF
D: TRBD1; size: -; V: TRBV25-1; J: TRBJ1-2; DNA: TGTGCCAGCAGTTTATCGGACAGGGCGCCGTTCTATGGCTACACCTTC; CDR3: CASSLSDRAPFYGYTF
D: TRBD1; size: many; V: TRBV29-1; J: TRBJ1-2; DNA: TGCAGCGTTTTACAGGGGGCGCGGGGCTACACCTTC; CDR3: CSVLQGARGYTF
D: -; size: -; V: TRBV7-9; J: TRBJ2-2; DNA: TGCGCCAGCAGCCAAGAGAGTCCAGGCGGGACCGGGGAGCTGTTTTTT; CDR3: CASSQESPGGTGELFF
D: -; size: -; V: TRBV29-1; J: TRBJ2-2; DNA: TGCAGCGGGGAGTCCGGGGAGCTGTTTTTT; CDR3: CSGESGELFF
D: -; size: -; V: TRBV19; J: TRBJ2-2; DNA: TGTGCCAGTAGCATGGGTACGTCTGCGAACACCGGGGAGCTGTTTTTT; CDR3: CASSMGTSANTGELFF
D: -; size: few; V: TRBV24-1; J: TRBJ2-1; DNA: TGTGCCACCAGTGATGCAACCACAGGCAATGAGCAGTTCTTC; CDR3: CATSDATTGNEQFF
D: -; size: -; V: TRBV10-3; J: TRBJ2-7; DNA: TGTGCCAGCAGTGAGGGACCCGGGGACGAGCAGTACTTC; CDR3: CASSEGPGDEQYF
D: -; size: few; V: TRBV2; J: TRBJ1-5; DNA: TGTGCCAGCAGTGATATTAGTCGGGGGGTGGATGGCAATCAGCCCCAGCATTTT; CDR3: CASSDISRGVDGNQPQHF
D: -; size: -; V: TRBV6-5; J: TRBJ2-7; DNA: TGTGCCAGCAGTTTCCGGGTGTCCTACGAGCAGTACTTC; CDR3: CASSFRVSYEQYF
D: -; size: -; V: TRBV7-8; J: TRBJ1-6; DNA: TGTGCCAGCAGCTCGCGGGCCGGGGGCGCTAATTCACCCCTCCACTTT; CDR3: CASSSRAGGANSPLHF
D: -; size: -; V: TRBV2; J: TRBJ2-2; DNA: TGCGCCAGCAGCCAAGGACAGTACACCGGGGAGCTGTTTTTT; CDR3: CASSQGQYTGELFF
D: -; size: few; V: TRBV7-2; J: TRBJ1-6; DNA: TGTGCCAGCAGCTTGGCCTCTTCTTCACCCCTCCACTTT; CDR3: CASSLASSSPLHF
D: TRBD2; size: -; V: TRBV10-3; J: TRBJ2-3; DNA: TGTGCCATCAGTGCCCGCCTAGCGGGAGAGGATACGCAGTATTTT; CDR3: CAISARLAGEDTQYF
D: -; size: -; V: TRBV12-3/TRBV12-4; J: TRBJ1-3; DNA: TGTGCCAGCAGGTCCGCCGGGACCTCTGGAAACACCATATATTTT; CDR3: CASRSAGTSGNTIYF
D: TRBD2; size: -; V: TRBV19; J: TRBJ2-7; DNA: TGTGTCAGTAGTACCGGTACGTTAGCGGGAGGGCACGACGAGCAGTACTTC; CDR3: CVSSTGTLAGGHDEQYF
D: -; size: -; V: TRBV9; J: TRBJ2-5; DNA: TGTGCCAGCAGCGTAGAAGGCAGAGGAAACCAAGAGACCCAGTACTTC; CDR3: CASSVEGRGNQETQYF
D: -; size: -; V: TRBV24-1; J: TRBJ2-7; DNA: TGTGCCACCAGTGCTTCTTTCCTAGGACAGAGCTCCTACGAGCAGTACTTC; CDR3: CATSASFLGQSSYEQYF
D: -; size: -; V: TRBV20-1; J: TRBJ1-2; DNA: TGCAGTGCTAGAGATATTAGGGAAGCTAACTATGGCTACACCTTC; CDR3: CSARDIREANYGYTF
D: -; size: -; V: TRBV2; J: TRBJ1-6; DNA: TGTGCCAGCAGTGAAGAGCAGGTGAATTCACCCCTCCACTTT; CDR3: CASSEEQVNSPLHF
D: TRBD1; size: once; V: TRBV15; J: TRBJ1-2; DNA: TGTGCCACCAGCAGTGCGGCGAATTACAGGGGGGCTAGTCGGAATGGCTACACCTTC; CDR3: CATSSAANYRGASRNGYTF
D: TRBD1; size: -; V: TRBV24-1; J: TRBJ2-7; DNA: TGTGCCACCAGTGAGCCGGGGACAGGATCCTACGAGCAGTACTTC; CDR3: CATSEPGTGSYEQYF
D: -; size: few; V: TRBV2; J: TRBJ2-5; DNA: TGTGCCAGCCAAAGGACCTCCGGGGGGCATGAGACCCAGTACTTC; CDR3: CASQRTSGGHETQYF
D: TRBD1; size: -; V: TRBV29-1; J: TRBJ2-2; DNA: TGCAGCGTTGAATCTGGACAGGGGGCGACCACCGGGGAGCTGTTTTTT; CDR3: CSVESGQGATTGELFF
D: -; size: -; V: TRBV24-1; J: TRBJ2-2; DNA: TGTGCCACCAGTGATTTGAGGGATCGGGGGGAGCTGTTTTTT; CDR3: CATSDLRDRGELFF
D: -; size: -; V: TRBV12-3/TRBV12-4; J: TRBJ1-2; DNA: TGTGCCAGCAGGTTTGGGGCAGGGCAGCGCTATGGCTACACCTTC; CDR3: CASRFGAGQRYGYTF
D: TRBD1; size: -; V: TRBV29-1; J: TRBJ1-1; DNA: TGCAGCGTTTGGAGTGAGTCTACAGGGGACACTGAAGCTTTCTTT; CDR3: CSVWSESTGDTEAFF
D: -; size: few; V: TRBV7-6; J: TRBJ1-1; DNA: TGTGCCAGCAGCCCAATGGGGGTAAGGGGAAACACTGAAGCTTTCTTT; CDR3: CASSPMGVRGNTEAFF
D: -; size: -; V: TRBV7-9; J: TRBJ1-2; DNA: TGCGCCAGCAGCCAAGGGGCAGGGGCCCTGTATGGCTACACCTTC; CDR3: CASSQGAGALYGYTF